This TCR beta chain was retrieved from a study of T cells after yellow fever vaccination. Study-wide findings and caveats: A limited proportion of clonotypes was detected within both the CD4 and CD8 compartments.

A remark on this clonotype: As yet, its antigen is unknown.

Via MiXCR, TCRdb re-called the 5' RACE reads, giving one row per CDR3 protein. The table has about 630,000 distinct CDR3 sequences, 9% to 15% seen once. Per germline, CDR1 SGHRS and CDR2 YFSETQ. The CDR3 loop spans 13 amino acids. V shed 5 bases, J shed 8 bases, and the junction held 9 bases outside the gene matches. The material was PBMCs, obtained on the day of the yellow fever booster vaccination. The chain recombines TRBV5-1 with TRBJ1-2; 7 bases map to TRBD1. This receptor was obtained from a man aged 25-45 years who received the YFV17D yellow fever vaccine. Here the CDR3 reads CASSKGQVYGYTF. CDR3 DNA sequence: TGCGCCAGCAGTAAAGGACAGGTCTACGGCTACACCTTC.